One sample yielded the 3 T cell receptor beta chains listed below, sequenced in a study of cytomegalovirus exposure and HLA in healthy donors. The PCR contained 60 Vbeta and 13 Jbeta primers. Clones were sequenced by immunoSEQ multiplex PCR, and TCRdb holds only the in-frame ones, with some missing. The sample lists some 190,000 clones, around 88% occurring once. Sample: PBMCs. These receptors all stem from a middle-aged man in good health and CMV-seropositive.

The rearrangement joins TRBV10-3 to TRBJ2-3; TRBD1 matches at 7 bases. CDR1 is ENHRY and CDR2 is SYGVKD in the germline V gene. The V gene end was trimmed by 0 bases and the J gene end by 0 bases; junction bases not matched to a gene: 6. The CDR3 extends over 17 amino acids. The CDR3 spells CAISESGTATSTDTQYF. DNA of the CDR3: TGTGCCATCAGTGAGTCGGGGACAGCGACTAGCACAGATACGCAGTATTTT.

CDR3 region: CASSQDTRGPRGQAFF. The DNA for the CDR3 is TGCGCCAGCAGCCAAGATACGAGAGGTCCCAGAGGCCAAGCTTTCTTT. The chain joins TRBV4-3 to TRBJ1-1; no definite D call. This CDR3 spans 16 amino acids. The V and J ends lost 0 bases and 9 bases respectively, with 20 bases between them. CDR1 and CDR2 (germline): LGHNA, YSLEER.

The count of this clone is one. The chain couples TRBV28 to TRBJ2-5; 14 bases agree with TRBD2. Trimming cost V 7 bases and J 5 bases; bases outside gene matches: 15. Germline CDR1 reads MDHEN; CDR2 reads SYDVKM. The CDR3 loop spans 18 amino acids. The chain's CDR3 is CASKFRTSGRPMMETQYF. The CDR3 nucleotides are TGTGCCAGCAAATTCCGGACTAGCGGGAGGCCTATGATGGAGACCCAGTACTTC.